The TCR beta chain described here comes from a study of blood T cell repertoires in COVID-19. Turning to the study itself: Samples taken during acute and convalescent COVID-19 were collected in the United States, Italy and Spain. Nucleic acid was either cDNA or gDNA, and it came from T cells, B-cell-depleted T cells, or PBMCs.

The CDR3 covers 16 residues. Germline V lookup: CDR1 SGHRS, CDR2 YFSETQ. Trimming at V came to 0 bases and at J to 7 bases, leaving 9 bases not matched to a gene. In the source study's methods: Scientists estimated how many nucleated cells there were by amplifying reference gene primers. Profiling relied on immunoSEQ multiplex PCR, and the TCRdb table lists in-frame clones only, not all of them. Clonal size and the V and J genes are those of that table, whereas D and trimming came from the DNA. The repertoire holds around 150,000 clones, with 76% as singletons. This chain connects TRBV5-1 to TRBJ2-7; 11 positions match TRBD1. This receptor was taken from a man between 60 and 70 years old with acute or convalescent COVID-19. The sample taken for sequencing was peripheral blood. CDR3 sequence: CASSLEGQGALGEQYF. CDR3 DNA: TGCGCCAGCAGCTTGGAAGGACAGGGGGCTTTGGGAGAGCAGTACTTC.